Described below is a single T cell receptor (beta chain) sequence and its context. The antigen is unknown. This sample was included in a study of radiotherapy plus CTLA-4 blockade in lung cancer. Study as a whole: Around 18% of enrolled patients responded objectively, and more than 25% had disease control.

Clones were sequenced by immunoSEQ multiplex PCR, and TCRdb holds only the in-frame ones, with some missing. The table has roughly 63,000 clones, about 72% seen once. Receiving focal radiation plus CTLA-4 blockade with ipilimumab were patients who had chemo-refractory metastatic non-small-cell lung cancer. Study-wide results and caveats: An expansion of tumor-derived TCR clones occurred in blood after radiotherapy plus ipilimumab. Per reports, early blood T cell clone dynamics, plus interferon-beta, forecast response most strongly.

The origin of this receptor is a human donor with non-small cell lung cancer whose response to radiotherapy plus ipilimumab could not be evaluated. The specimen comprised peripheral blood, sampled from a patient treated with radiotherapy plus ipilimumab.

For the CDR3, the DNA is TGTGCCAGCAGCCTGGGGTACGGACAAGGTACGCAGTATTTT. Protein product: CASSLGYGQGTQYF. The chain combines TRBV7-8 with TRBJ2-3; D is possibly TRBD1 (5 bases). Germline V gives CDR1 SGHVS, CDR2 FQNEAQ. Trimming stripped 5 bases from V and 8 bases from J, with 17 bases between. CDR3 length: 14 residues.